This TCR beta chain is from a study of blood T cell repertoires in COVID-19. Overall study context: Researchers got acute and convalescent COVID-19 samples from the United States, Italy and Spain. From T cells, B-cell-depleted T cells, or PBMCs came the material, which was cDNA or gDNA.

CDR1 and CDR2 (germline): SSHAT, FNYEAQ (reference sequence). The CDR3 length is 16 residues. Repertoires were generated with immunoSEQ multiplex PCR, while TCRdb's copy carries only in-frame clones and drops some. The sample lists around 100,000 clones; roughly 90% were seen once. Details on this clone: The junction does not match germline at one end; this may be a read error.

The source of this sequence is a man older than 75 with acute or convalescent COVID-19. The sequenced sample was peripheral blood. The chain combines TRBV7-7 with TRBJ2-2; possibly TRBD2 for D (6 bases). For the CDR3, the DNA is TGTGCTAGCAGCTTAGCGGACACTCCGAACACCGGGGAGCTGTTTTTT. Translation: CASSLADTPNTGELFF.